The sequence of this TCR beta chain was determined in a study of blood T cell repertoires in COVID-19. For the study at large: All recovered Cohort 3 donors got two negative PCRs, got clearance, or saw symptom resolution. Sites in the United States, Italy and Spain provided acute and convalescent COVID-19 samples. PBMCs, B-cell-depleted T cells, or T cells were the source of the cDNA or gDNA that made up the material.

Using immunoSEQ multiplex PCR, the repertoire was profiled, and TCRdb retains in-frame clones only, with some absent. The sample holds 350,000 to 400,000 clones, 70% to 90% seen once. The CDR3 has 15 residues. V dropped 5 bases and J dropped 3; count of bases not matched to a gene: 5. CDR1 is MNHEY, CDR2 SVGAGI, per germline. The receptor was derived from a man aged 40-49 years in a cohort exposed to, infected with or recovered from COVID-19 (not recorded which). J is TRBJ2-5 and V is TRBV6-5; 11 bases match TRBD2. Sequencing was carried out using PBMCs or T cells enriched from blood (not recorded which). In DNA form, the CDR3 reads TGTGCCAGCAGTCAGACGACTAGCGGGGAAGAGACCCAGTACTTC. This translates into CASSQTTSGEETQYF.